This T cell receptor beta chain was identified in a study of shared clonotypes between healthy human individuals. At a deep level, the assay was run. DNA input for the unsorted PBMC replicate PCRs was about 280 ng, roughly 33,000 T cell genomes. In the original analysis: Without quality scores, immunoSEQ junctional reads could not be filtered like full-length reads. The method was immunoSEQ multiplex PCR; TCRdb's version includes in-frame clones alone and lacks a portion of them. That table furnishes V, J and clone size, whereas the DNA furnished D and trimming. The sample carries 450,000 to 500,000 clones, around 73% recorded once. The sample holds a few counts of this clone. The CDR3 extends over 13 amino acids. Germline CDR1 is SNHLY and CDR2 is FYNNEI. Losses at the gene ends were 5 bases for V and 5 bases for J; bases not matched to a gene: 2.

Input material: PBMCs. This receptor was obtained from a woman aged 35 to 49 in good health. Some clones in this sample may be carry-over from other donors' samples. The chain has TRBV2 and TRBJ1-1, with TRBD1 identical over 10 bases. The CDR3 region is CASSPGQGTEAFF. The CDR3 coding sequence is TGTGCCAGCAGTCCGGGACAGGGGACTGAAGCTTTCTTT.